This TCR beta chain was identified in a study of cytomegalovirus exposure and HLA in healthy donors. Overall study results and limits: An analysis that was carried out later associated 15,000 to 20,000 TCR beta sequences with HLA alleles at 0.05 false discovery rate. The authors judged a highly shared variant cluster likely a sequencing artifact.

About this clone: Its antigen is unidentified.

This CDR3 comprises 16 residues. Trimming removed 4 bases from V and 2 bases from J; junction bases left unmatched: 5. The germline gives CDR1 SGHRS, CDR2 YFSETQ. PCR employed 60 Vbeta and 13 Jbeta primers. TCRdb's table, derived via immunoSEQ multiplex PCR, lists solely in-frame clones and lacks some. The table for this sample gives approximately 110,000 clones. The chain links TRBV5-1 to TRBJ1-6; 8 positions agree with TRBD1. The clonotype comes from a man aged 50-60 years in good health and CMV-seronegative. Sequencing was performed on PBMCs. The DNA of the CDR3 is TGCGCCAGCAGCGCATCGGACAGGGCCTATAATTCACCCCTCCACTTT. The encoded protein is CASSASDRAYNSPLHF. Full variable domain (outside the CDR3, taken from reference TRBV5-1 and TRBJ1-6): KAGVTQTPRYLIKTRGQQVTLSCSPISGHRSVSWYQQTPGQGLQFLFEYFSETQRNKGNFPGRFSGRQFSNSRSEMNVSTLELGDSALYLCASSASDRAYNSPLHFGNGTRLTVT.